The clone carrying this T cell receptor beta chain was counted a few times. Its antigen is unknown. This entry is derived from a study of PD-1 blockade in classical Hodgkin lymphoma. Study conclusions and caveats: Baseline TCR diversity was reportedly lower in newly diagnosed patients than healthy donors. Partial responders and progressors had significantly lower baseline TCR diversity. Causes of the repertoire differences remain undefined, possibly disease activity or prior therapy. Patients with an early start, nivolumab under 1 year after ASCT, were excluded.

V was cut by 1 base and J by 7 bases, with 13 bases left in between. Germline assignment: CDR1 SGHTA and CDR2 FQGTGA. The CDR3 length is 14 residues. Each patient relapsed following autologous stem cell transplantation, and prior brentuximab vedotin exposure differed. CD4+ T cells were purified from thawed PBMCs by negative selection. Only in-frame clones appear in the TCRdb table, and some are missing; sequencing was by immunoSEQ multiplex PCR. The table includes about 23,000 clones, 84% detected once. The clonotype originates from a human donor with classical Hodgkin lymphoma. The V and J genes are TRBV7-3 and TRBJ1-2; the D gene is possibly TRBD1 (5 bases). This material consisted of CD4+ T cells from blood, taken at baseline. CDR3 in DNA: TGTGCCAGCAGCTTAAATCAAGGGGCTAGTGGCTACACCTTC. It codes for CASSLNQGASGYTF. The full variable domain, rest sourced from reference TRBV7-3 and TRBJ1-2, is GAGVSQTPSNKVTEKGKYVELRCDPISGHTALYWYRQSLGQGPEFLIYFQGTGAADDSGLPNDRFFAVRPEGSVSTLKIQRTERGDSAVYLCASSLNQGASGYTFGSGTRLTVV.